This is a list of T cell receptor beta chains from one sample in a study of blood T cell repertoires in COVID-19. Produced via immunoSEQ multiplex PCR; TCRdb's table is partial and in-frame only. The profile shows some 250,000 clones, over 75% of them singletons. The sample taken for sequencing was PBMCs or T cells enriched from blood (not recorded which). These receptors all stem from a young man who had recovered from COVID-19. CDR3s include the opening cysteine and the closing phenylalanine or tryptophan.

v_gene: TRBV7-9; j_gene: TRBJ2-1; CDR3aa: CASSMKRTNEQFF
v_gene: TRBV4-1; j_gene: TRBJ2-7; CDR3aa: CASSQALVAYEQYF
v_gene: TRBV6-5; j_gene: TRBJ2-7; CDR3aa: CASSYSFGQETYEQYF
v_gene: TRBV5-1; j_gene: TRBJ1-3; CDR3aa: CASSLDGTTPRNTIYF
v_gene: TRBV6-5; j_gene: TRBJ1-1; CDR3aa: CASRSGTEAFF
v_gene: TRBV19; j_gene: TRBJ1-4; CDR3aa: CASSIWQGEKLFF
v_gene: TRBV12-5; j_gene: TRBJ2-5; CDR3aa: CASGSGTVYQETQYF
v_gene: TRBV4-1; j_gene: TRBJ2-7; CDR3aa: CASSQGSGTAYEQYF
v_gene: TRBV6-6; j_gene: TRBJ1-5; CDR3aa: CASSRSANRGPGQPQHF
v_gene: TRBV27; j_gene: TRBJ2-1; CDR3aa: CASRSVGTGGNNEQFF
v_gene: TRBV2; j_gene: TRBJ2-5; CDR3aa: CASSVEPPSPRRETQYF
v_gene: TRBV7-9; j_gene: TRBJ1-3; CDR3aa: CASSGRFSGNTIYF
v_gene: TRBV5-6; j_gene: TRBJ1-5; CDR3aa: CASSLGLDSNQPQHF
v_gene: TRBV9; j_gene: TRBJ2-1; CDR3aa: CASSVDRGRNEQFF
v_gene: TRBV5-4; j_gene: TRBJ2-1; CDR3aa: CASSETGLGDEQFF
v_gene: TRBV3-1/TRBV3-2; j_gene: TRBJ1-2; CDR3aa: CASSQEAIQGQYGYTF
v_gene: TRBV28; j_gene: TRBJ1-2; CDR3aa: CASSLGLGAEYGYTF
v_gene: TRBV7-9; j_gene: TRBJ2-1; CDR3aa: CASSLENRDEQFF
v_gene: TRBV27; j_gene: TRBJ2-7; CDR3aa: CASRITTSAGPYEQYF
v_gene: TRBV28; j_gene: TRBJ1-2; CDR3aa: CASRYGSGGYTF
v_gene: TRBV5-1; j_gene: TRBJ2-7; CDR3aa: CASSSRQGPILF
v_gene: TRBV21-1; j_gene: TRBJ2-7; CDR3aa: CASSKQGQGYEQYF
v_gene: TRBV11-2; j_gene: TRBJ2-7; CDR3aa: CASRRLGTPTYEQYF
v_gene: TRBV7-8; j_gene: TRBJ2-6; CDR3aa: CASSIYRGSTGANVLTF
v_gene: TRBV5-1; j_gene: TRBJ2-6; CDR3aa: CASSLAIGQGAAGANVLTF
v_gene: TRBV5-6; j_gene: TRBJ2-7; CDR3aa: CASSRDLYEQYF
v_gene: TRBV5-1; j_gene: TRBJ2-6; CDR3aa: CASSFQGTGPSGANVLTF
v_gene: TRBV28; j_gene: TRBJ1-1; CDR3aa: CASTVGQPLEAFF
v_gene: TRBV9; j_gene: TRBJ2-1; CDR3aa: CATEPRGDSYNEQFF
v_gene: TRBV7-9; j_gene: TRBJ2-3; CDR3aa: CASNLGASSTDTQYF
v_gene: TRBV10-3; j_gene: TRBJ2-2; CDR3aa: CAISESLAGDTGELFF
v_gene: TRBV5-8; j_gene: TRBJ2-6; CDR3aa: CASSLRFSGANVLTF
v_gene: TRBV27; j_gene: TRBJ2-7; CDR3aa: CASSYRVTSYEQYF
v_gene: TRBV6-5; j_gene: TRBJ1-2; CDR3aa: CASSSRGQFEGYTF
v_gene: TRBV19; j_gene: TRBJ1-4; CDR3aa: CASTPSRSDNEKLFF
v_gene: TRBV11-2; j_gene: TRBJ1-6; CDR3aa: CASSPGQGNSPLHF
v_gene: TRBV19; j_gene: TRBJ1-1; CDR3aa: CASSTRERGATEAFF
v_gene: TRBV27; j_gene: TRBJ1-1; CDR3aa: CASSLSDRALERAFF
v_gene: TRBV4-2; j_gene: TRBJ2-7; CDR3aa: CASSISGGFLDEQYF
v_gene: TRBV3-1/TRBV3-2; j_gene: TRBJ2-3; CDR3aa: CASSQAGLGITDTQYF
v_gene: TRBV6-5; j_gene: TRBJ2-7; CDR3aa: CASSSPWGNEQYF
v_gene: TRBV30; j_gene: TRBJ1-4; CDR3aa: CAWGTGGSKSEKLFF
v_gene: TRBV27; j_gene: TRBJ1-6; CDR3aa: CASSPGQGNSPLHF
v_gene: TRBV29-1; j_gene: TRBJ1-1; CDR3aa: CSVGGGVQGTTEAFF
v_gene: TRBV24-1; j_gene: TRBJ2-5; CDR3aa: CATKAGGKETQYF
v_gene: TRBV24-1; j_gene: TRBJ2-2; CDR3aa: CATSGSNGGELFF
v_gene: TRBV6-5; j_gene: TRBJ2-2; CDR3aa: CATRTSGSGIGELFF
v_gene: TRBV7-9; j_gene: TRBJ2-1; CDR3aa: CANRGSRGEQFF
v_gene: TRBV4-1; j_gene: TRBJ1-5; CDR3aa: CASSQGRQGNQPQHF
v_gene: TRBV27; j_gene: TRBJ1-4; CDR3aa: CASSLCDREKWVTNEKLFF
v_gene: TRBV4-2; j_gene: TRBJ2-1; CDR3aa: CASSQAGTSGTRERFF
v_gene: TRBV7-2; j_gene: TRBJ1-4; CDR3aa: CASSPGLREKLFF
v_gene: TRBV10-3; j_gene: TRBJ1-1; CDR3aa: CAISDGQEAAEAFF
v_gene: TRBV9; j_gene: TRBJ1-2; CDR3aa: CASSVAPRYGYTF
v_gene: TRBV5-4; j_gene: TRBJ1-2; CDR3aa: CASSFPGVYGYTF
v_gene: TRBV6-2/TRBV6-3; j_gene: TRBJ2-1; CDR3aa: CASSYSPGQGYNEQFF
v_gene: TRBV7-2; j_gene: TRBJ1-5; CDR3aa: CASSPEWDRGFRNQPQHF
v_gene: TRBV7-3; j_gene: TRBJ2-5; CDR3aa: CASSPGLALDGETQYF
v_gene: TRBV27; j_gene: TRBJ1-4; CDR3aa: CASTPRGSTNEKLFF